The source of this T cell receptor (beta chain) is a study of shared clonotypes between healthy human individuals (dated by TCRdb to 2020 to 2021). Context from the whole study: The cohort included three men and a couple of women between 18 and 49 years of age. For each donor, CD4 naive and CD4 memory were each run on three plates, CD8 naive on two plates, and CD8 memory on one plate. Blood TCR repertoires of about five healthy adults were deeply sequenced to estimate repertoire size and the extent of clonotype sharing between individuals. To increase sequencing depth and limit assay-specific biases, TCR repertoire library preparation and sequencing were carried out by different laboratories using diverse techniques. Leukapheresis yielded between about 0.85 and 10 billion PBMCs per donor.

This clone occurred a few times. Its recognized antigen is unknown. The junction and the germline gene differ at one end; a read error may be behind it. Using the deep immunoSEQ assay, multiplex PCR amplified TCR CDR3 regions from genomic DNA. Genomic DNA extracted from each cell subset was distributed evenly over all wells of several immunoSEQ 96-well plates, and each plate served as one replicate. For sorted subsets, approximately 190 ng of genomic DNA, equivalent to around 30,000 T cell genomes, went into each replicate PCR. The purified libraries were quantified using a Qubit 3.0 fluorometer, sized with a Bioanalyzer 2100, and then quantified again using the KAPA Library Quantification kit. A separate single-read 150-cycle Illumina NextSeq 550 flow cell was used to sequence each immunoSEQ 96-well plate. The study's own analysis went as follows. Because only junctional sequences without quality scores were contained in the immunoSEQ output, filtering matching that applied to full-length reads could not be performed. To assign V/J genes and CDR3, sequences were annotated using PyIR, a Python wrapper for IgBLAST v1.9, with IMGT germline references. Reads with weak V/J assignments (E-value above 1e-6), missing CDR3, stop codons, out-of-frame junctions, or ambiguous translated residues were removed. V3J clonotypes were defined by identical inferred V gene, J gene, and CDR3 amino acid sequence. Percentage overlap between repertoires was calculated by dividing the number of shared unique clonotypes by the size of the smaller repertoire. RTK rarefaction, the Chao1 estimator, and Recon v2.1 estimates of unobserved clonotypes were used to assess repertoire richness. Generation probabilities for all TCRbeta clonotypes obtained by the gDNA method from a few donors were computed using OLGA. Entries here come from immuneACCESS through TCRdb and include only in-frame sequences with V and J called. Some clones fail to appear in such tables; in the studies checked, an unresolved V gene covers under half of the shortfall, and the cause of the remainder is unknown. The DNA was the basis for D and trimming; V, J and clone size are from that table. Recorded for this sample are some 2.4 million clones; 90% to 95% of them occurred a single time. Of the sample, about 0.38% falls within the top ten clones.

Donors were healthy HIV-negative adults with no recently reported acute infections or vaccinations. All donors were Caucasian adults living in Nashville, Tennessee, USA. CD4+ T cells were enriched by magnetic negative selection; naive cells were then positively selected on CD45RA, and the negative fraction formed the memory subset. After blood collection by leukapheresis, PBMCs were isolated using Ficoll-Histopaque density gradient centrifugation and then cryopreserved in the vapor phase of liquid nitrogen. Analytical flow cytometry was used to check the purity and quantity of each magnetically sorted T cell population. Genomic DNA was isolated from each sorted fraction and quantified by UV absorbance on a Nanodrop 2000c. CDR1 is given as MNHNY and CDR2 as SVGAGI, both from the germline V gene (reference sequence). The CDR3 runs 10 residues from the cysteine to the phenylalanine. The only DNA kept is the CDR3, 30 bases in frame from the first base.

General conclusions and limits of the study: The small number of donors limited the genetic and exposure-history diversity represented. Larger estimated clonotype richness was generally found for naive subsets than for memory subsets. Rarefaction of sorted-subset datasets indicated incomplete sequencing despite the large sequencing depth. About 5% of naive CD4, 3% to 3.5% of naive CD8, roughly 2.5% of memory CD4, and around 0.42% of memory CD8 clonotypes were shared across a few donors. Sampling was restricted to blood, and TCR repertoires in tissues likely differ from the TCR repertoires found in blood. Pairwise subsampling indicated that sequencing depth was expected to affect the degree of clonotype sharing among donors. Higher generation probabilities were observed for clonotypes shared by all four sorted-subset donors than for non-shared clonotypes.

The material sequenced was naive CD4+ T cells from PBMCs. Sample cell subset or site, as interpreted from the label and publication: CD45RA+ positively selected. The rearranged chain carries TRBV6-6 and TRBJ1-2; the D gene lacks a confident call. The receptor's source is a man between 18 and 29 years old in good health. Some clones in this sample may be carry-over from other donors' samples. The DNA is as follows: TGTGCCAGCAGTTACTCGTCGACGGTCTTC. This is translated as CASSYSSTVF.